This T cell receptor beta chain comes out of a study of blood T cell repertoires in COVID-19. About the research overall: Acute and convalescent COVID-19 samples came from the United States, Italy and Spain.

This table comes from immunoSEQ multiplex PCR, and its TCRdb copy is limited to in-frame clones, with some not included. Of about 140,000 clones detected, around 80% appear once; the ten largest clones hold approximately 1.6%. V lost 5 bases and J lost 5; bases outside the gene matches: 7. Germline V CDR1 and CDR2: SEHNR, FQNEAQ (reference sequence). This CDR3 is built from 15 residues. It was within 2 weeks before study entry that exposed participants met a COVID-19 case. Source material: PBMCs or T cells enriched from blood (not recorded which). The sequence derives from a woman between 18 and 29 years old who had been exposed to COVID-19. The J gene is TRBJ2-1, the V gene TRBV7-9, with TRBD2 matching 9 bases. CDR3 DNA sequence: TGTGCCAGCAGCCAACGTGCGGGAGGGCACAATGAGCAGTTCTTC. This gives the protein CASSQRAGGHNEQFF.